This entry describes one TCR beta chain. Using immunoSEQ multiplex PCR, the repertoire was profiled, and TCRdb retains in-frame clones only, with some absent. The sample carries some 62,000 clones, around nine tenths recorded once. The germline V gene encodes CDR1 SQVTM and CDR2 ANQGSEA. After removal of 6 bases from V and 8 bases from J, the junction contained 6 bases not matched to a gene. The CDR3 loop spans 11 amino acids. This record comes from a study of technical replicates of blood from several donors. The J gene is TRBJ1-2, the V gene TRBV29-1; 7 bases match TRBD1. The specimen sequenced was PBMCs. This TCR was recovered from a human donor in good health. Some clones in this sample may be carry-over from other donors' samples. CDR3 sequence reads: CSVPETGGYTF. Written as DNA, the CDR3 is TGCAGCGTCCCAGAGACAGGGGGCTACACCTTC.